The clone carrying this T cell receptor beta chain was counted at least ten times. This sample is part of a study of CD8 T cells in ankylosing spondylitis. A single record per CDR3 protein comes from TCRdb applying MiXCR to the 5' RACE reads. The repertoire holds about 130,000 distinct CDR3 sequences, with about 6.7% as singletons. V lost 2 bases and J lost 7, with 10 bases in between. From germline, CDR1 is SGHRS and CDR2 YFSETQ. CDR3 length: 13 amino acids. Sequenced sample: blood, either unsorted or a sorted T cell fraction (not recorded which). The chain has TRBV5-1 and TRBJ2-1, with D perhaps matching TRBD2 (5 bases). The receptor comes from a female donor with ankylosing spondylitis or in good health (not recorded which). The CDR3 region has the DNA TGCGCCAGCAGCTTTTTTGTAGCGAATGAGCAGTTCTTC. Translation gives CASSFFVANEQFF.